These 24 T cell receptor beta chains originate from one sample sequenced in a study of blood T cells in healthy people across ages. A J-beta primer mix and a sample-barcoded 5' primer were used in a second PCR of roughly 6 to 11 cycles. TCRdb itself ran the 5' RACE reads through MiXCR, one entry per CDR3 protein. Among about 900,000 distinct CDR3 sequences listed, about 62% were seen once. Material: blood. Receptors originate from a man aged 25-45 years in good health.

This clonotype was found a few times. The gene calls are TRBV20-1 and TRBJ2-5, with 15 positions matching TRBD2. The CDR3 loop spans 17 amino acids. Germline V gene sequence: CDR1 DFQATT, CDR2 SNEGSKA (reference sequence). J was trimmed by 2 bases and V by 3 bases; bases with no gene match: 7. CDR3 loop: CSASRGTSGGSQETQYF. DNA of the CDR3: TGCAGTGCTAGTAGAGGGACTAGCGGGGGGTCTCAAGAGACCCAGTACTTC.

The CDR3 DNA reads TGTGCCAGCAGCGGTAGCGGGAGCTCCTACAATGAGCAGTTCTTC. Residues: CASSGSGSSYNEQFF. The V call is TRBV9, the J call TRBJ2-1, with 9 bases fitting TRBD2. This CDR3 region has 15 residues. V lost 3 bases, J lost 0 bases, and 1 base stayed unmatched. The germline V gene encodes CDR1 SGDLS and CDR2 YYNGEE.

The chain combines TRBV7-9 with TRBJ1-2, with D perhaps TRBD1 (5 bases). The CDR3 sequence is 15 residues long. The V end lost 0 bases, the J end lost 0 bases, and 8 bases lay between the germline ends. Germline V lookup: CDR1 SEHNR, CDR2 FQNEAQ (reference sequence). The CDR3 DNA is TGTGCCAGCAGCTTAGCGACAGTAGCTAACTATGGCTACACCTTC. Translated: CASSLATVANYGYTF.

This clonotype has a handful of counts. The chain carries TRBV7-3 and TRBJ2-3, with TRBD2 matching 7 bases. Germline CDR1 and CDR2: SGHTA and FQGTGA. The CDR3 contains 15 residues. V was pared by 3 bases and J by 0 bases, with 3 bases of the junction left unmatched. The CDR3 loop is CASSFSGSSTDTQYF. The CDR3, as DNA: TGTGCCAGCAGCTTTAGCGGGTCTAGCACAGATACGCAGTATTTT. Supplemented by reference TRBV7-3 and TRBJ2-3, the full variable domain reads GAGVSQTPSNKVTEKGKYVELRCDPISGHTALYWYRQSLGQGPEFLIYFQGTGAADDSGLPNDRFFAVRPEGSVSTLKIQRTERGDSAVYLCASSFSGSSTDTQYFGPGTRLTVL.

This chain links TRBV7-2 with TRBJ1-5; D may be TRBD1 (5 bases). The CDR3 has 15 amino acids. In germline, CDR1 is SGHTA, CDR2 FQGNSA. Deletions cut 4 bases from V and 2 bases from J, with 12 bases between. The CDR3 reads CASSSRGHGNQPQHF. The CDR3 region has the DNA TGTGCCAGCAGCTCCCGGGGCCATGGCAATCAGCCCCAGCATTTT.

The chain links TRBV12-3 or TRBV12-4 to TRBJ1-2; no firm D call. The CDR3 runs to 15 residues. The V gene lost 3 bases and the J gene lost 8 bases, with 19 bases spanning the gap. The CDR3 DNA reads TGTGCCAGCAGTTTCGGCACTCCCGTCGTCGTAGGCTACACCTTC. Translation: CASSFGTPVVVGYTF.

This rearrangement joins TRBV13 to TRBJ2-7; TRBD2 aligns across 12 bases. Germline CDR1 reads PRHDT; CDR2 reads FYEKMQ (reference sequence). J gave up 2 bases and V 4 bases, and 9 bases lay outside the gene matches. The CDR3 is 17 amino acids. CDR3 sequence reads: CASSSVSGTSGPYEQYF. CDR3 nucleotide sequence: TGTGCCAGCAGCTCGGTATCCGGGACTAGCGGGCCCTACGAGCAGTACTTC.

This chain links TRBV3-1 with TRBJ1-1; D perhaps matches TRBD1 (6 bases). This CDR3 has 13 amino acids. Trimming took 4 bases from V and 10 from J, leaving 16 bases between them. Germline-derived CDR1 and CDR2 are LGHDT and YNNKEL (reference sequence). The CDR3 nucleotides are TGTGCCAGCAGCCTGGGGGGGGGCCATGTAGCTTTCTTT. Amino acids: CASSLGGGHVAFF.

This chain uses TRBV19 with TRBJ2-3; D tentatively reads TRBD1 or TRBD2 (6 bases each). The germline V gene has CDR1 LNHDA and CDR2 SQIVND (reference sequence). This CDR3 is 13 amino acids long. The germline V and J ends were trimmed by 11 bases and 1 base, with 13 bases remaining between them. The CDR3 loop reads CAVRGLRTDTQYF. The CDR3 DNA reads as TGTGCCGTACGGGGGCTACGCACAGATACGCAGTATTTT.

The gene calls are TRBV7-2 and TRBJ2-5; 10 bases are shared with TRBD1. The assigned J gene may be wrong: the sequence end matches TRBJ2-7 better. The germline CDR1 and CDR2 sequences are SGHTA and FQGNSA. This CDR3 is 15 amino acids long. As DNA, the CDR3 is TGTGCCAGCAGCCTCAGGACAGGGGGTCCGGACGAGCAGTACTTC. Translating it yields CASSLRTGGPDEQYF.

V gene TRBV6-2 or TRBV6-3 combines with J gene TRBJ2-5; D ambiguous. The germline V gene encodes CDR1 MNHEY and CDR2 SVGEGT. With 1 base removed from V and 1 base from J, the gap between germline ends came to 7 bases. The CDR3 has 14 amino acids. The CDR3 DNA reads as TGTGCCAGCAGTTACTGGGGTATCCAAGAGACCCAGTACTTC. Translating it yields CASSYWGIQETQYF.

J is TRBJ1-1 and V is TRBV25-1; no reliable D call. The V and J ends lost 7 bases and 0 bases respectively, with 15 bases between them. This CDR3 comprises 15 residues. Germline V gene sequence: CDR1 MGHDK, CDR2 SYGVNS. This chain's CDR3 is CASTRGGILNTEAFF. CDR3 nucleotide sequence: TGTGCCAGCACCCGAGGTGGGATACTGAACACTGAAGCTTTCTTT. The full variable domain, rest sourced from reference TRBV25-1 and TRBJ1-1, is EADIYQTPRYLVIGTGKKITLECSQTMGHDKMYWYQQDPGMELHLIHYSYGVNSTEKGDLSSESTVSRIRTEHFPLTLESARPSHTSQYLCASTRGGILNTEAFFGQGTRLTVV.

This sequence joins TRBV20-1 and TRBJ2-7, with TRBD2 identical over 9 bases. The germline CDR1 and CDR2 sequences are DFQATT and SNEGSKA (reference sequence). The CDR3 spans 16 residues. V gave up 3 bases and J gave up 0 bases; unmatched junction bases: 9. The CDR3 loop is CSASPLAGGDSYEQYF. CDR3 DNA sequence: TGCAGTGCTAGTCCGCTTGCGGGGGGGGACTCCTACGAGCAGTACTTC.

J is TRBJ1-2 and V is TRBV6-5, with 7 bases matching TRBD1. Germline CDR1 is MNHEY and CDR2 is SVGAGI. V shed 5 bases, J shed 4 bases, and the junction held 4 bases outside the gene matches. There are 13 residues in the CDR3. This CDR3 reads CASSRTGAYGYTF. The CDR3 DNA follows: TGTGCCAGCAGTAGAACAGGGGCCTATGGCTACACCTTC.

This clonotype was counted only a few times. This chain links TRBV20-1 with TRBJ2-5; no clear D gene. The DNA matches TRBJ2-7 better at its end, which makes the J call doubtful. Looked up from germline, CDR1 is DFQATT and CDR2 is SNEGSKA (reference sequence). This CDR3 is built from 12 residues. CDR3 region: CSAIGRTVEQYF. Here the CDR3 DNA reads TGCAGTGCTATTGGTAGAACCGTCGAGCAGTACTTC.

This clonotype was picked up one time. J is TRBJ2-2 and V is TRBV6-5; 8 bases agree with TRBD1. CDR3 length: 15 amino acids. V was pared by 3 bases and J by 6 bases, with 6 bases of the junction left unmatched. The germline CDR1 and CDR2 sequences are MNHEY and SVGAGI. The CDR3 DNA is TGTGCCAGCAGTTATAAACAGGGGGTACCCGGGGAGCTGTTTTTT. As protein: CASSYKQGVPGELFF.

The chain employs TRBV7-2 and TRBJ2-3; no reliable D call. The CDR3 totals 14 residues. The germline V gene has CDR1 SGHTA and CDR2 FQGNSA. V lost 5 bases and J lost 2, with 11 bases in between. The CDR3 DNA follows: TGTGCCAGCAGCCTAACGGCTACCACAGATACGCAGTATTTT. Protein: CASSLTATTDTQYF.

This clonotype was seen a few times. V and J are TRBV28 and TRBJ2-7, with 9 nucleotides matching TRBD1. Germline V gene sequence: CDR1 MDHEN, CDR2 SYDVKM. With V trimmed by 2 bases and J by 3 bases, 5 bases remained unmatched. CDR3 length: 15 residues. CDR3 in amino acids: CASSLTGQGLYEQYF. The CDR3 DNA reads TGTGCCAGCAGTTTAACGGGACAGGGCCTCTACGAGCAGTACTTC.

This chain uses TRBV7-9 with TRBJ2-5; D perhaps matches TRBD2 (5 bases). With 5 bases removed from V and 3 bases from J, the gap between germline ends came to 25 bases. Germline values: CDR1 SEHNR, CDR2 FQNEAQ (reference sequence). The CDR3 is 18 residues long. This CDR3 is CASSRTQTPELQKETQYF. CDR3 DNA: TGTGCCAGCAGCCGGACTCAAACCCCCGAACTTCAAAAAGAGACCCAGTACTTC.

The rearrangement uses TRBV29-1 and TRBJ1-1, with D perhaps TRBD1 (5 bases). The length of the CDR3 is 14 residues. Germline values: CDR1 SQVTM, CDR2 ANQGSEA. V lost 2 bases to trimming and J lost 2 bases, with 12 bases between them. Here the CDR3 reads CSVESWDRNTEAFF. As DNA, the CDR3 is TGCAGCGTTGAAAGTTGGGACCGTAACACTGAAGCTTTCTTT.

The rearrangement joins TRBV11-2 to TRBJ2-4; D tentatively reads TRBD1 or TRBD2 (6 bases each). The DNA end is more similar to TRBJ2-7, so the J call may be wrong. There are 14 residues in the CDR3. Looked up from germline, CDR1 is SGHAT and CDR2 is FQNNGV. This chain's CDR3 is CASSPTGRSHEQYF. The CDR3 nucleotides are TGTGCCAGCAGCCCCACAGGGAGGTCCCACGAGCAGTACTTC.

The V gene is TRBV7-2, the J gene TRBJ2-3; D is ambiguous. The CDR3 loop spans 17 amino acids. Germline assignment: CDR1 SGHTA and CDR2 FQGNSA. The ends were cut back, 5 bases at V and 2 bases at J, with 20 bases in the middle. CDR3 in DNA: TGTGCCAGCAGCACTAAGGGTGCGAGACAAAACACAGATACGCAGTATTTT. Its translation is CASSTKGARQNTDTQYF.

Worth noting for this clonotype: A much larger clone differs from this one at a single base, so this may be a read error. The chain uses TRBV11-2 and TRBJ2-5, with 7 bases matching TRBD2. With the DNA end fitting TRBJ2-4 better, the J assignment may be wrong. CDR1 is SGHAT and CDR2 is FQNNGV in the germline V gene. This CDR3 comprises 14 residues. The CDR3 DNA sequence: TGTGCCAGCAGCTTAGGTGGGGGGGAAACCATTCAGTACTTC. Its protein product is CASSLGGGETIQYF.

V is TRBV9 and J is TRBJ1-6; 9 bases match TRBD1. Losses at the gene ends were 3 bases for V and 6 bases for J; bases not matched to a gene: 7. The CDR3 consists of 16 residues. The germline gives CDR1 SGDLS, CDR2 YYNGEE. The CDR3 loop reads CASSGPGQGINSPLHF. CDR3 bases: TGTGCCAGCAGCGGTCCGGGACAGGGTATTAATTCACCCCTCCACTTT.